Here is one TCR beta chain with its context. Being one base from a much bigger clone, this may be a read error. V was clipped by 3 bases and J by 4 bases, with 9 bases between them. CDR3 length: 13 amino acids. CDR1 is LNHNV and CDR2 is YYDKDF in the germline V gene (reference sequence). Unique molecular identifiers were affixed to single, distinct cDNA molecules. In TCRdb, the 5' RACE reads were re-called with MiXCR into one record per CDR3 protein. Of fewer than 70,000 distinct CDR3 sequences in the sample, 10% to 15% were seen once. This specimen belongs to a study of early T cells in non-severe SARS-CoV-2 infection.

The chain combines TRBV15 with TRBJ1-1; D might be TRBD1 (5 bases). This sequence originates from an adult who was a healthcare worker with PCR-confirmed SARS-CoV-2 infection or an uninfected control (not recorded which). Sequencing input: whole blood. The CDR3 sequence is CATSSDGGTEAFF. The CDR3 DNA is TGTGCCACCAGCAGCGATGGGGGCACTGAAGCTTTCTTT.